This TCR beta chain is drawn from a study of tumor and adjacent non-tumor tissue in lung cancer (dated by TCRdb to the late 2010s). In the study overall: Patients with adenocarcinoma (12), squamous cell carcinoma (2) and small cell lung cancer (1) were included in the cohort. The approximately 15 patients were aged roughly 30 to 80 years, included about ten men and 5 women, and had TNM stage I to III disease. Around 30 paired specimens, one tumor and one normal lung sample per patient, were profiled by TCRbeta CDR3 sequencing. Sequencing produced some 130,000,000 productive TCRbeta reads in total, an average of approximately 4 million reads per sample. The study compared bulk TCRbeta repertoires between lung tumor tissue and matched distant non-tumor lung tissue from over 13 lung cancer patients. Broad study findings and their caveats: TCR diversity (inverse Simpson) was significantly higher in tumor than in normal lung tissue (roughly 430 vs 170, P = 0.0075, Mann-Whitney U test). Significantly higher TCR diversity was found in younger patients, and higher tumor TCR diversity was associated with shorter overall and disease-free survival. The sequencing platform is not named in the methods, and unique molecular identifiers are not mentioned. With only about 16 patients in the cohort, the authors noted that larger samples and more detailed clinical data are needed. The top 100 clones made up a significantly larger cumulative share of the repertoire in normal lung than in tumor tissue. Because peripheral blood was not sequenced, blood TCRbeta repertoires in the lung cancer patients of the study were not examined.

RNA was isolated from bulk, unsorted tissue, and RNA quality was assessed with a NanoDrop ND-1000 and an Agilent 2100. Donors were newly diagnosed lung cancer patients admitted for thoracic surgery in China between August and November 2014, without prior chemotherapy. Patients who had received previous radiotherapy or chemotherapy, or who had another concurrent cancer, were excluded from the study. Pieces of surgical tissue measuring roughly 1-2.3 cm3 were kept in RNAlater solution and stored at -80 degrees C until use. About this clonotype: The antigen this receptor binds is unknown. A junction end diverges from the germline sequence, so it may reflect a read error.

The CDR3 runs 14 amino acids, cysteine and phenylalanine included. The DNA shown is the 42-base CDR3, in frame from base 1. Reading the germline V gene gives CDR1 MDHEN and CDR2 SYDVKM. The method behind the library was multiplex PCR. The sequencer was an Illumina HiSeq 2500. TCRbeta libraries were constructed through three rounds of nested PCR with primers (Table S4) according to protocols adapted from ARM-PCR. Before sequencing, PCR products of 200-500 bp were cut from the gel and purified using the QIAquick gel extraction kit. As for the original processing: Trimmomatic was used to clean the reads, FLASH merged the cleaned reads into complete CDR3 sequences, and MiTCR assigned the sequences to V(D)J germline segments. Clonal diversity was calculated as the inverse Simpson's index using VDJtools. A read counted as productive if the sequence was in-frame and lacked a premature stop codon. Clones were called with MiXCR by TCRdb after fastp trimmed the public reads at Q25, and only in-frame beta chains were retained. Rows with one shared CDR3 protein collapse into an entry with the most common genes and DNA. TCRdb's processing, not the authors' own work, is the source of the V and J calls. For this sample the table gives tens of thousands of distinct CDR3 sequences, of which about 67% were detected only once. The leading ten clones occupy approximately 20% of the sample.

The rearrangement combines TRBV28 with TRBJ1-1; tentative D gene TRBD1, with 6 bases matching. The sequence came from a man in his sixties with non-small cell lung cancer. Specimen: lung tumor tissue. The sequenced DNA: TGTGCCAGAAGTTTACAGGGTACGGGCACTGAAGCTTTCTTT. It specifies CARSLQGTGTEAFF.